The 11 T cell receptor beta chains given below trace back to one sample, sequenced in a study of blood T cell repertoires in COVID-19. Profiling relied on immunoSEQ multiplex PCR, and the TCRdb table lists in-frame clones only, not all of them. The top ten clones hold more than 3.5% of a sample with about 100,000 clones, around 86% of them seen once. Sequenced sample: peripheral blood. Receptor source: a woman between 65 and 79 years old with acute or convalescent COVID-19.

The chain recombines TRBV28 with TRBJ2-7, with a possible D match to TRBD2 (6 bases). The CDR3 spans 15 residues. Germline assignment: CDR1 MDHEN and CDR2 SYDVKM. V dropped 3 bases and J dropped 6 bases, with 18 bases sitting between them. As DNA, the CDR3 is TGTGCCAGCAGTTTTACCGGGGGATACTCTCTCGAGCAGTACTTC. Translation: CASSFTGGYSLEQYF.

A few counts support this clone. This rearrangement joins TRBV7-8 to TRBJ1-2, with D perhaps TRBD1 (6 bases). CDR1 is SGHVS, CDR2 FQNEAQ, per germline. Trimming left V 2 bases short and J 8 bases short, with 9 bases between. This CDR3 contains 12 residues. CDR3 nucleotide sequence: TGTGCCAGCAGCTTAACGACAGGAGGCTACACCTTC. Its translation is CASSLTTGGYTF.

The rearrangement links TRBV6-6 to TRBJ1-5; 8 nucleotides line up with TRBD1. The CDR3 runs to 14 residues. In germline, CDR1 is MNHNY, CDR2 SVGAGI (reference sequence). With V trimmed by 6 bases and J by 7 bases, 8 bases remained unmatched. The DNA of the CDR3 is TGTGCCAGCAGGTCAGGGGGCTTAAGGCAGCCCCAGCATTTT. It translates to CASRSGGLRQPQHF.

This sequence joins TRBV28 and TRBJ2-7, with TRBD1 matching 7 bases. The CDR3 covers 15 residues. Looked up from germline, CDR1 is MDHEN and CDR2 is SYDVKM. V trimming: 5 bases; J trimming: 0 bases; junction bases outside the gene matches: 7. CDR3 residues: CASSPPGQSSYEQYF. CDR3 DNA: TGTGCCAGCAGTCCTCCGGGACAGAGCTCCTACGAGCAGTACTTC.

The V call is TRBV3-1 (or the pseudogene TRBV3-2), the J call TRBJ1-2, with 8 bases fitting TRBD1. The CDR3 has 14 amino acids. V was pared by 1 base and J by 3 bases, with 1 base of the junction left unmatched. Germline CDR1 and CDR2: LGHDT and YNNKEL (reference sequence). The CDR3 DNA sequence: TGTGCCAGCAGCCAAGCAGGGGGCGACTATGGCTACACCTTC. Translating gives CASSQAGGDYGYTF.

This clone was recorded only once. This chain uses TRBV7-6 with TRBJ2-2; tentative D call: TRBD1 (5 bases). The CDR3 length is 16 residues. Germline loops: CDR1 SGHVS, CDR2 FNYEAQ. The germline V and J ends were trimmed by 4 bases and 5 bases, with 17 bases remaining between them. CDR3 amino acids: CASSSPGATRTGELFF. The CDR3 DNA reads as TGTGCCAGCAGCTCTCCTGGGGCTACCCGAACCGGGGAGCTGTTTTTT.

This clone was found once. CDR3 in DNA: TGTGCCAGCAGTTTGGGGGGACAGGGGGGTGAAAAACTGTTTTTT. This translates into CASSLGGQGGEKLFF. The V call is TRBV28, the J call TRBJ1-4; 11 positions match TRBD1. J was trimmed by 7 bases and V by 3 bases; bases with no gene match: 4. CDR1 is MDHEN and CDR2 is SYDVKM in the germline V gene. This CDR3 has 15 amino acids.

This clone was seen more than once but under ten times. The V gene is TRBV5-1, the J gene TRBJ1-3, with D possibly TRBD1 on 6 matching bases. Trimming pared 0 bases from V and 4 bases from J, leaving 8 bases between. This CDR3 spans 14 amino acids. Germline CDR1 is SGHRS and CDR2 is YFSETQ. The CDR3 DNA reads TGCGCCAGCAGCTTGGCCGACAGGGGAAACACCATATATTTT. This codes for CASSLADRGNTIYF.

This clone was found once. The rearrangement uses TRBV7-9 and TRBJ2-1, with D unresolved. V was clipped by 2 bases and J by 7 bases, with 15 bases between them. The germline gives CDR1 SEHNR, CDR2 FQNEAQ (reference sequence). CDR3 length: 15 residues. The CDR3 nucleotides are TGTGCCAGCAGCTTAAGAACGCTTCGGGTGAATGAGCAGTTCTTC. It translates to CASSLRTLRVNEQFF.

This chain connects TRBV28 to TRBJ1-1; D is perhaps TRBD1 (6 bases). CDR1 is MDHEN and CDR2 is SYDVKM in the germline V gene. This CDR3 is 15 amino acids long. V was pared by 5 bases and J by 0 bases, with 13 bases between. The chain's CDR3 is CASSRRDTLNTEAFF. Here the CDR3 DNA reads TGTGCCAGCAGTCGTCGGGACACCCTGAACACTGAAGCTTTCTTT.

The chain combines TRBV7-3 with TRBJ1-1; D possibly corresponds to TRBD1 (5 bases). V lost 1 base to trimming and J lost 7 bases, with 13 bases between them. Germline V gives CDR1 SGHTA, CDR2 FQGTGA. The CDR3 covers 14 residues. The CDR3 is CASSLNGGVGEAFF. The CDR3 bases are TGTGCCAGCAGCTTAAACGGGGGAGTCGGTGAAGCTTTCTTT.